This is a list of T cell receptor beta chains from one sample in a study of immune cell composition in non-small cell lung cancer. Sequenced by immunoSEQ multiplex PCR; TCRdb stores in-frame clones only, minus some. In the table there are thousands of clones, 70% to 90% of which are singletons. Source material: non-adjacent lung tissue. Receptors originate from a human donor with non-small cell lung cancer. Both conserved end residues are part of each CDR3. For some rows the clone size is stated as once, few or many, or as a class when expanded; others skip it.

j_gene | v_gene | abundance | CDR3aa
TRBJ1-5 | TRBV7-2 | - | CASSLAGGFSNQPQHF
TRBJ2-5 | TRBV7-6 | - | CASSLAPLAGGLGQYF
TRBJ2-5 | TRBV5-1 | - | CASSLQDMGETQYF
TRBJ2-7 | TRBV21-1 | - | CASSKARKLGQPTTSWEQYF
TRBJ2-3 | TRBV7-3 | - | CASSSLGGDTQYF
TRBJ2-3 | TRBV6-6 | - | CASSLGASGADTQYF
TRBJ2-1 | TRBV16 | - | CASSQSFPTFF
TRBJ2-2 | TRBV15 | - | CATSRGWGEAGELFF
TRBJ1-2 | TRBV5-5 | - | CASSLGTGSYGYTF
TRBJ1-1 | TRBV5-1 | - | CASSPQGGAFTEAFF
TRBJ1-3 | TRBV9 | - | CASSADSTVMVNTIYF
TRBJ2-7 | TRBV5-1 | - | CASRAGGYEQYF
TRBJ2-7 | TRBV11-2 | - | CASSLRRQTYEQYF
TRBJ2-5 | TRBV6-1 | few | CASSTSGTQETQYF
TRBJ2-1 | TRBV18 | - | CASSPTTGGGDEQFF
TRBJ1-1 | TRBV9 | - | CASSVQGQLNTEAFF
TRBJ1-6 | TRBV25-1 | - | CASRQGESPLHF